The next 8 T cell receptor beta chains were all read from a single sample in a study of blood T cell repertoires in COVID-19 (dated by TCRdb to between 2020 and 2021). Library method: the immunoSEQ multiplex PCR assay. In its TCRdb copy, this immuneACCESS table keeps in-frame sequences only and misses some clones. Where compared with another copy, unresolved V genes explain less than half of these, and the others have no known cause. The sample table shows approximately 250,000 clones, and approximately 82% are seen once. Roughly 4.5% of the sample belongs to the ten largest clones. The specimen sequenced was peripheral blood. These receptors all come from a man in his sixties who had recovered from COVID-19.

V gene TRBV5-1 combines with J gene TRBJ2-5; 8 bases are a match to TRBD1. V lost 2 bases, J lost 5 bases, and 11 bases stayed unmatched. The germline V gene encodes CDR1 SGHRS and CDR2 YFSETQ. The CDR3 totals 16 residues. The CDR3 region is CASSFKGQGRAETQYF. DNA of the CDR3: TGCGCCAGCAGCTTCAAAGGACAGGGAAGGGCCGAGACCCAGTACTTC. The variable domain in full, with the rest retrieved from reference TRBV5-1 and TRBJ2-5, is KAGVTQTPRYLIKTRGQQVTLSCSPISGHRSVSWYQQTPGQGLQFLFEYFSETQRNKGNFPGRFSGRQFSNSRSEMNVSTLELGDSALYLCASSFKGQGRAETQYFGPGTRLLVL.

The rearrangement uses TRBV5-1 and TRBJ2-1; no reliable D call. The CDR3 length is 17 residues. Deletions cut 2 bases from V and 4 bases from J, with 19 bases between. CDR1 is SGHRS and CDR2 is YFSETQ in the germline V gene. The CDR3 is CASSFGELAILYNEQFF. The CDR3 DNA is TGCGCCAGCAGCTTCGGAGAACTCGCCATTTTATACAATGAGCAGTTCTTC.

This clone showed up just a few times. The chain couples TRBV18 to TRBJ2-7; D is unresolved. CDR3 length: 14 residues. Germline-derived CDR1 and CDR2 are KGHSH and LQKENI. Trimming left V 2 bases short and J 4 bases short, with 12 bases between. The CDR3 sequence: CASSPASLTYEQYF. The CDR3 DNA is TGTGCCAGCTCACCAGCTTCGCTTACATACGAGCAGTACTTC.

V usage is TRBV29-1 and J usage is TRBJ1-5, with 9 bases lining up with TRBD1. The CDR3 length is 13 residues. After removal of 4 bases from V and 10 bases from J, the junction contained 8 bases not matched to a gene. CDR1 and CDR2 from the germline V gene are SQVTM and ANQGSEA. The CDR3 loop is CSVAPTGGNPQHF. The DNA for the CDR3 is TGCAGCGTTGCCCCGACAGGGGGTAACCCCCAGCATTTT.

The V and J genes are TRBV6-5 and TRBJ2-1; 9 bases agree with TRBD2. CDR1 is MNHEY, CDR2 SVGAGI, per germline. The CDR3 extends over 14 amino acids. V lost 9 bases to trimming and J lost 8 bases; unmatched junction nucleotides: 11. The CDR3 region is CASRPGGGVDEQFF. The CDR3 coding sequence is TGTGCCAGTCGACCTGGCGGGGGGGTCGATGAGCAGTTCTTC.

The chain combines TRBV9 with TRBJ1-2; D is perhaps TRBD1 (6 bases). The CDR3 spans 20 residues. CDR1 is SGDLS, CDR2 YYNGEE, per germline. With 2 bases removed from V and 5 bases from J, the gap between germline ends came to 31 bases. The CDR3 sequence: CASSVHLTGPSDVASYGYTF. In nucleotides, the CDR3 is TGTGCCAGCAGCGTTCATTTGACAGGACCATCAGACGTGGCCTCATATGGCTACACCTTC.

The CDR3 coding sequence is TGTGCCAGCAGTCTACAGGGGACCGAGCAGTACTTC. Translating gives CASSLQGTEQYF. The chain combines TRBV27 with TRBJ2-7, with TRBD1 matching 7 bases. V shed 5 bases and J 6 bases; nucleotides not matched to a gene: 4. The CDR3 covers 12 residues. Germline V lookup: CDR1 MNHEY, CDR2 SMNVEV (reference sequence).

CDR3: CASSVALGSGGDNEQFF. The CDR3 nucleotides are TGTGCCAGCAGCGTAGCTTTGGGTAGCGGGGGTGACAATGAGCAGTTCTTC. The V and J genes are TRBV9 and TRBJ2-1; 9 bases match TRBD2. V trimming: 0 bases; J trimming: 5 bases; junction bases outside the gene matches: 9. This CDR3 region has 17 residues. CDR1 is SGDLS and CDR2 is YYNGEE in the germline V gene. The full variable domain, completed using reference TRBV9 and TRBJ2-1, is DSGVTQTPKHLITATGQRVTLRCSPRSGDLSVYWYQQSLDQGLQFLIQYYNGEERAKGNILERFSAQQFPDLHSELNLSSLELGDSALYFCASSVALGSGGDNEQFFGPGTRLTVL.